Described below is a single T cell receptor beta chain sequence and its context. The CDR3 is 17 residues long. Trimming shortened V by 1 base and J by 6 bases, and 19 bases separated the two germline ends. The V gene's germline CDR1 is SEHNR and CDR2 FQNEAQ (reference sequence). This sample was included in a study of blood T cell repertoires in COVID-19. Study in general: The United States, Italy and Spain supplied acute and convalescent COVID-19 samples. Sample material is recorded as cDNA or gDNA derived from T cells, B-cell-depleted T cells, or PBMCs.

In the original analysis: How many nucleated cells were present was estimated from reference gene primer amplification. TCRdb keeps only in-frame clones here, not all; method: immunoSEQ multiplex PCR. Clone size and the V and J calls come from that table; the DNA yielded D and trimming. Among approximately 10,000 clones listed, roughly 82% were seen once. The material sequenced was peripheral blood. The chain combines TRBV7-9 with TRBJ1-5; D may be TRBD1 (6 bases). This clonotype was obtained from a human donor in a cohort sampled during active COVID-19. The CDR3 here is CASSLVAFGGVSQPQHF. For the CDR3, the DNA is TGTGCCAGCAGCTTAGTGGCGTTTGGGGGCGTGAGTCAGCCCCAGCATTTT.